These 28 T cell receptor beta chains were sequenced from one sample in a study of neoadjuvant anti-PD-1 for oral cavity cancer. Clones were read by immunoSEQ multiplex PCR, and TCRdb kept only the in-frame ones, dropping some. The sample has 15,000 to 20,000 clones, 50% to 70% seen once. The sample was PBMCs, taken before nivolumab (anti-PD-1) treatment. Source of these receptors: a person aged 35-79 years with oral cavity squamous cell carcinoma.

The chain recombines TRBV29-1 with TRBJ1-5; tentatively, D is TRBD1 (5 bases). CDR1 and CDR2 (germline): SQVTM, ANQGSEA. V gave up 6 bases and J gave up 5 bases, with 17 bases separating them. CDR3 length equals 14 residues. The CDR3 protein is CSVGRTEGYQPQHF. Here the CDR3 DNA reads TGCAGCGTGGGACGGACGGAGGGCTATCAGCCCCAGCATTTT.

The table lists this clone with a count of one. The CDR3 sequence is CASSPASGGSGEQYF. CDR3 DNA sequence: TGTGCCAGCTCTCCCGCGAGTGGGGGAAGTGGAGAGCAGTACTTC. The V gene is TRBV28, the J gene TRBJ2-7; D possibly matches TRBD1 or TRBD2 (5 bases each). V lost 8 bases to trimming and J lost 7 bases, with 24 bases between them. Germline CDR1 reads MDHEN; CDR2 reads SYDVKM. The CDR3 runs to 15 residues.

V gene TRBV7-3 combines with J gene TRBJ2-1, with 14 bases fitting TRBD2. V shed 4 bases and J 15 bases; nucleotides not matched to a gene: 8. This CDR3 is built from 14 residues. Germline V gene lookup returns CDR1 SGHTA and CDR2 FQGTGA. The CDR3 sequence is CASSSGTSGGPRFF. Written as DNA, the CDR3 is TGTGCCAGCAGCTCCGGGACTAGCGGGGGCCCACGGTTCTTC. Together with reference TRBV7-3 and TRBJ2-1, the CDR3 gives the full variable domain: GAGVSQTPSNKVTEKGKYVELRCDPISGHTALYWYRQSLGQGPEFLIYFQGTGAADDSGLPNDRFFAVRPEGSVSTLKIQRTERGDSAVYLCASSSGTSGGPRFFGPGTRLTVL.

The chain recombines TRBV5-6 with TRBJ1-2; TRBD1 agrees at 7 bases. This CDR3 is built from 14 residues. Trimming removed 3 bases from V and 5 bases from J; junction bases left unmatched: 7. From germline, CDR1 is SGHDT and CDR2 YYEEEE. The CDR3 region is CASSSDRDWYGYTF. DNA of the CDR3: TGTGCCAGCAGCTCCGACAGGGATTGGTATGGCTACACCTTC.

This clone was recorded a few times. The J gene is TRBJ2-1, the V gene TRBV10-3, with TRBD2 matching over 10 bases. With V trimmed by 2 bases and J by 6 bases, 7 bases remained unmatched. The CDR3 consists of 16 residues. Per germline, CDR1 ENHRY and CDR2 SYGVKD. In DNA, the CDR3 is TGTGCCATCAGTGAGGGGGCTAGCGGGAGAGGCAATGAGCAGTTCTTC. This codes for CAISEGASGRGNEQFF.

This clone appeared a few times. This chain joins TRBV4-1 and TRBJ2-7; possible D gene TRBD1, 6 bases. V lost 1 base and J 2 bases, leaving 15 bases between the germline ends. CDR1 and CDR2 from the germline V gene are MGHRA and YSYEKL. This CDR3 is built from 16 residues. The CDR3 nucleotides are TGCGCCAGCAGCCAAGGGGATACAGGGTGGGCCTACGAGCAGTACTTC. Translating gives CASSQGDTGWAYEQYF.

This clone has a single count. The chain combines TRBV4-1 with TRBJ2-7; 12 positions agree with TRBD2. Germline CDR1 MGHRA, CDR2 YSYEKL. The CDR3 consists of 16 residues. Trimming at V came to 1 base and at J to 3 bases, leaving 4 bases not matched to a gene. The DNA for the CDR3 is TGCGCCAGCAGCCAAGGGGGACTAGCGGGCATCTACGAGCAGTACTTC. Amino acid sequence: CASSQGGLAGIYEQYF.

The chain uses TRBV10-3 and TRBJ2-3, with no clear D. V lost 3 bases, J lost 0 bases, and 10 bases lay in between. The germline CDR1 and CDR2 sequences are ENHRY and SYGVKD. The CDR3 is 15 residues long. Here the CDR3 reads CAISDRGTSTDTQYF. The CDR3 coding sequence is TGTGCCATCAGTGATAGAGGTACTAGCACAGATACGCAGTATTTT.

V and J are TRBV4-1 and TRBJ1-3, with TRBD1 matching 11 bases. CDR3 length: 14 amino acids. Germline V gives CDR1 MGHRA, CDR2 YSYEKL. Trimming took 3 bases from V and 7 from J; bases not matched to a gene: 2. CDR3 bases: TGCGCCAGCAGCCAGGGACAGGGGGTTAACACCATATATTTT. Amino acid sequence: CASSQGQGVNTIYF.

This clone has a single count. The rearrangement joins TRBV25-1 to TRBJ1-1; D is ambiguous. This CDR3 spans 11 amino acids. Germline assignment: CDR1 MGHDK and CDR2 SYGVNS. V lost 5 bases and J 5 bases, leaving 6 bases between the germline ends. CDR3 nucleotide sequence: TGTGCCAGCAGTCATGGGACTGAAGCTTTCTTT. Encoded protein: CASSHGTEAFF.

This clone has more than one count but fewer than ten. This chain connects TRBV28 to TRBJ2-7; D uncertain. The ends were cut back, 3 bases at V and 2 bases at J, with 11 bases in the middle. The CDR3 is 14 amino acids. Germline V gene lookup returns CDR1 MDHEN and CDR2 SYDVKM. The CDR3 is CASSFFEQPYEQYF. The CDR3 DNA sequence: TGTGCCAGCAGTTTCTTCGAACAGCCCTACGAGCAGTACTTC.

The CDR3, as DNA: TGTGCCAGCAGCCGGCAGGGGACAGATACGCAGTATTTT. It specifies CASSRQGTDTQYF. The chain is built from TRBV14 and TRBJ2-3; TRBD1 might be the D (6 bases). The CDR3 has 13 amino acids. Trimming took 4 bases from V and 3 from J, leaving 8 bases between them. Germline V gene data show CDR1 as SGHDN and CDR2 as FVKESK. Supplemented by reference TRBV14 and TRBJ2-3, the full variable domain reads EAGVTQFPSHSVIEKGQTVTLRCDPISGHDNLYWYRRVMGKEIKFLLHFVKESKQDESGMPNNRFLAERTGGTYSTLKVQPAELEDSGVYFCASSRQGTDTQYFGPGTRLTVL.

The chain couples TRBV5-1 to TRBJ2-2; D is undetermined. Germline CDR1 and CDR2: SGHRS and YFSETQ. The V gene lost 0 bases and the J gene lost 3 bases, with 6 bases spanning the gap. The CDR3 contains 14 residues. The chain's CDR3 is CASSLGHDTGELFF. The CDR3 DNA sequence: TGCGCCAGCAGCTTGGGACACGACACCGGGGAGCTGTTTTTT.

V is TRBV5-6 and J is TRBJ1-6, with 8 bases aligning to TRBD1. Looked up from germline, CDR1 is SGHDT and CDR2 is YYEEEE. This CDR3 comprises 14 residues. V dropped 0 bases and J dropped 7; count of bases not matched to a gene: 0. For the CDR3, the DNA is TGTGCCAGCAGCTTGGGGACAGGGAATTCACCCCTCCACTTT. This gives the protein CASSLGTGNSPLHF.

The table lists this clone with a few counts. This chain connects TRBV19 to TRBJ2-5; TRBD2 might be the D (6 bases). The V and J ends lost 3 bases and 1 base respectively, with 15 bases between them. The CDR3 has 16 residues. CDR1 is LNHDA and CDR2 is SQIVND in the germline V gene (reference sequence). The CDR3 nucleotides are TGTGCCAGTAGTATCGTCGTGGGGCGGGGCCAAGAGACCCAGTACTTC. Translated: CASSIVVGRGQETQYF.

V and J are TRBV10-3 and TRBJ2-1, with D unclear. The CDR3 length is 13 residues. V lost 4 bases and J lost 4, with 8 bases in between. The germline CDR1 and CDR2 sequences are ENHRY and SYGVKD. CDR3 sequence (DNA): TGTGCCATCAGTGGGACCACTTACAATGAGCAGTTCTTC. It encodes CAISGTTYNEQFF.

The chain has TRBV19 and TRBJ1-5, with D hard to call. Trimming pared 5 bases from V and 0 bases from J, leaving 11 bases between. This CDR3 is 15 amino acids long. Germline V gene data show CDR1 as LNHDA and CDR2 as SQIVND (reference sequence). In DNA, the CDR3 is TGTGCCAGTAGTCTCCGACACGTTAGCAATCAGCCCCAGCATTTT. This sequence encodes CASSLRHVSNQPQHF.

CDR3 sequence reads: CASSMYLREIEAFF. DNA for the CDR3: TGTGCCAGTAGTATGTACCTTCGGGAAATTGAAGCTTTCTTT. The chain couples TRBV19 to TRBJ1-1; no reliable D call. The V gene lost 3 bases and the J gene lost 7 bases, with 15 bases spanning the gap. CDR3 size: 14 residues. The germline CDR1 and CDR2 sequences are LNHDA and SQIVND (reference sequence).

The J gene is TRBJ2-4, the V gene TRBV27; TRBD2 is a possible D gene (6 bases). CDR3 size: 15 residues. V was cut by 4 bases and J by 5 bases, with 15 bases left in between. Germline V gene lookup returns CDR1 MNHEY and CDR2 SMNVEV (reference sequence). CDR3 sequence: CASSSGLLRENIQYF. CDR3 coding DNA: TGTGCCAGCAGTTCGGGACTCCTCCGTGAAAACATTCAGTACTTC.

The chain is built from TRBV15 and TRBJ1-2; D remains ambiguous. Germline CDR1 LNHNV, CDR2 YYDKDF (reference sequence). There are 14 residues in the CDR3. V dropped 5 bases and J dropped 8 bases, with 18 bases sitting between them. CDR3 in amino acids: CATSLTREAGGYTF. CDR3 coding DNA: TGTGCCACCAGCCTCACCAGAGAGGCTGGCGGCTACACCTTC. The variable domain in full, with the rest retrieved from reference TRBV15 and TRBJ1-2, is DAMVIQNPRYQVTQFGKPVTLSCSQTLNHNVMYWYQQKSSQAPKLLFHYYDKDFNNEADTPDNFQSRRPNTSFCFLDIRSPGLGDTAMYLCATSLTREAGGYTFGSGTRLTVV.

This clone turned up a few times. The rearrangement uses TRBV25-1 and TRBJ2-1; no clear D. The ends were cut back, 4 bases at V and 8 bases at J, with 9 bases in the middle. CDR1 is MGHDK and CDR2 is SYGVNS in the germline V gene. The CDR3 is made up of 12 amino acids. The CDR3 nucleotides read TGTGCCAGCAGTGCCCCCTGGGATGAGCAGTTCTTC. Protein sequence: CASSAPWDEQFF. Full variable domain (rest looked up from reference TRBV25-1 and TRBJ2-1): EADIYQTPRYLVIGTGKKITLECSQTMGHDKMYWYQQDPGMELHLIHYSYGVNSTEKGDLSSESTVSRIRTEHFPLTLESARPSHTSQYLCASSAPWDEQFFGPGTRLTVL.

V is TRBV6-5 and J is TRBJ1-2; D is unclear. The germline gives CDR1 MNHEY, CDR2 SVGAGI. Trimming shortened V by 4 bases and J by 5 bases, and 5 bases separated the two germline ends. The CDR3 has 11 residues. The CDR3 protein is CASSWKYGYTF. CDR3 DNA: TGTGCCAGCAGTTGGAAGTATGGCTACACCTTC.

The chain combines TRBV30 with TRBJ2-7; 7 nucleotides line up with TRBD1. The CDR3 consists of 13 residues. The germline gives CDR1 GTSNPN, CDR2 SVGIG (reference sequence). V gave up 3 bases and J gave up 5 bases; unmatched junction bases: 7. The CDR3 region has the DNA TGTGCCTGGAGAAAGACAGGGACCCACGAGCAGTACTTC. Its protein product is CAWRKTGTHEQYF.

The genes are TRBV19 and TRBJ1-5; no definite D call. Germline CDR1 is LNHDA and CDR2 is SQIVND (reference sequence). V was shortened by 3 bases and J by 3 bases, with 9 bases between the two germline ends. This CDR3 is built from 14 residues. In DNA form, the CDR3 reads TGTGCCAGTAGTATCCGGCAGCACAATCAGCCCCAGCATTTT. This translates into CASSIRQHNQPQHF.

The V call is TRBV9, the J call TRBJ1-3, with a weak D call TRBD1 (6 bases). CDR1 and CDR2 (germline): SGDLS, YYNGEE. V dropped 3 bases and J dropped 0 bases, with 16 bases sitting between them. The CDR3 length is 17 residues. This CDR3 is CASSGRGTGLSGNTIYF. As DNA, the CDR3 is TGTGCCAGCAGCGGTCGAGGTACAGGGCTCTCTGGAAACACCATATATTTT. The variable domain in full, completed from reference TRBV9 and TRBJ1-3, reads DSGVTQTPKHLITATGQRVTLRCSPRSGDLSVYWYQQSLDQGLQFLIQYYNGEERAKGNILERFSAQQFPDLHSELNLSSLELGDSALYFCASSGRGTGLSGNTIYFGEGSWLTVV.

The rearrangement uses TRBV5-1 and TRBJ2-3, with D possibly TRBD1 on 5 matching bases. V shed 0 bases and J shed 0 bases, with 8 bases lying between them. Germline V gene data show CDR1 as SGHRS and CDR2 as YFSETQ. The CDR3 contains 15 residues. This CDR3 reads CASSLAGISTDTQYF. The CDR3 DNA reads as TGCGCCAGCAGCTTGGCAGGGATCAGCACAGATACGCAGTATTTT.

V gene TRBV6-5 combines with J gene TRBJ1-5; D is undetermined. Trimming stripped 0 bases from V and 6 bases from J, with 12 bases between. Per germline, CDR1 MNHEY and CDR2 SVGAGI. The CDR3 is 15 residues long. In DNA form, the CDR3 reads TGTGCCAGCAGTTACTCGCCCGGGAGTTCTCAGCCCCAGCATTTT. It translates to CASSYSPGSSQPQHF.

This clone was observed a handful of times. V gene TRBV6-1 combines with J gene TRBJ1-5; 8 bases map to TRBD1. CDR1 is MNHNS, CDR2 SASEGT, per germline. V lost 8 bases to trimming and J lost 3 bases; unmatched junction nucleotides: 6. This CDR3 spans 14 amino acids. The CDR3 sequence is CASFDRGVNQPQHF. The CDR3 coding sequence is TGTGCCAGCTTCGACAGGGGCGTCAATCAGCCCCAGCATTTT.